The rows below give T cell receptor beta chains drawn from one sample of a study of a mutant IDH1 vaccine in newly diagnosed glioma. Sequenced by immunoSEQ multiplex PCR; TCRdb stores in-frame clones only, minus some. The sample lists 99,000 or so clones; over 85% were seen once. The specimen comprised PBMCs, sampled from a glioma patient treated with radiotherapy, temozolomide or both. The receptor source for this set is a woman aged 45-59 years with glioma. Each CDR3 is given with its conserved first and last residue. Fields, in order: CDR3 length, clone size, J gene, V gene, D gene, CDR3 DNA, CDR3 protein. The D gene is left open where the match is weak. Clone size, where shown, is once, few, many, or a class for clones that have expanded.

13	once	TRBJ2-7	TRBV27	NA	TGTGCCAGCAGTGGGGATTATGCCTACGAGCAGTACTTC	CASSGDYAYEQYF
13	NA	TRBJ2-2	TRBV10-2	NA	TGCGCCAGCAGCCCCGACACCACCGGGGAGCTGTTTTTT	CASSPDTTGELFF
14	NA	TRBJ1-2	TRBV28	NA	TGTGCCAGCAGTTTACCCTGGGGGGACTATGGCTACACCTTC	CASSLPWGDYGYTF
11	once	TRBJ1-1	TRBV21-1	NA	TGTGCCCGCAAAAAGTGGGATGAAGCTTTCTTT	CARKKWDEAFF
18	once	TRBJ2-2	TRBV6-4	TRBD2	TGTGCCAGCAGTGACTCAATTTCGGGGGGAGAGCACACCGGGGAGCTGTTTTTT	CASSDSISGGEHTGELFF
15	NA	TRBJ2-7	TRBV7-8	TRBD2	TGTGCCAGCACCCCCTATAGAGCGGGATCCTACGAGCAGTACTTC	CASTPYRAGSYEQYF
12	NA	TRBJ1-4	TRBV11-2	NA	TGTGCCAGCAGCTACTCTCGCGAAAAACTGTTTTTT	CASSYSREKLFF
15	NA	TRBJ1-4	TRBV6-5	NA	TGTGCCAGCAGACTAGGGCCACGACCATATGAAAAACTGTTTTTT	CASRLGPRPYEKLFF
14	NA	TRBJ2-7	TRBV9	TRBD2	TGTGCCAGCAGCCCTCGAGGAGCGGGGGACGAGCAGTACTTC	CASSPRGAGDEQYF
11	NA	TRBJ1-1	TRBV29-1	NA	TGCAGTGGCGCCAGGAACACTGAAGCTTTCTTT	CSGARNTEAFF
15	NA	TRBJ2-1	TRBV19	TRBD1	TGTGCCAGTAGTATGCGGATAGGACAGGGTTTTGAGCAGTTCTTC	CASSMRIGQGFEQFF
11	NA	TRBJ2-5	TRBV19	NA	TGTGCCAGTAGTATAGGGGCCCTCCAGTACTTC	CASSIGALQYF
18	NA	TRBJ2-3	TRBV7-2	NA	TGTGCCAGCAGCCCCCGGACCTCTACAACCTCGAGCACAGATACGCAGTATTTT	CASSPRTSTTSSTDTQYF
13	NA	TRBJ2-5	TRBV28	NA	TGTGCCAGCAACTTGGCAGTTGAAGAGACCCAGTACTTC	CASNLAVEETQYF
13	NA	TRBJ2-7	TRBV21-1	NA	TGTGCCAGCAGCTCACGTGAGTCCTACGAGCAGTACTTC	CASSSRESYEQYF
17	NA	TRBJ1-6	TRBV5-5	TRBD1	TGTGCCAGCAGCTCCCGGGACAGTAGCTCCTATAATTCACCCCTCCACTTT	CASSSRDSSSYNSPLHF
17	NA	TRBJ2-2	TRBV19	TRBD1	TGTGCCAGTCTTGACTCCCCCGGGACAGGGTTCGCCGGGGAGCTGTTTTTT	CASLDSPGTGFAGELFF
15	once	TRBJ1-4	TRBV9	NA	TGTGCCAGCAGCGTTCTCGGTTTGGCTAATGAAAAACTGTTTTTT	CASSVLGLANEKLFF
15	NA	TRBJ2-2	TRBV5-4	TRBD2	TGTGCCAGCAGCTTGGCGGGGGGACACACCGGGGAGCTGTTTTTT	CASSLAGGHTGELFF
14	NA	TRBJ1-5	TRBV11-3	NA	TGTGCCAGCAGCCTCAGGGGTTCCGATCAGCCCCAGCATTTT	CASSLRGSDQPQHF
15	NA	TRBJ1-5	TRBV7-1	TRBD1	TGTGCCAGCAGCCCGGGGACAGGCGGCAATCAGCCCCAGCATTTT	CASSPGTGGNQPQHF
13	NA	TRBJ2-1	TRBV6-5	NA	TGTGCCAGCAGTTACTCGGAGGGCGATGAGCAGTTCTTC	CASSYSEGDEQFF
11	NA	TRBJ1-1	TRBV21-1	NA	TGTGCCAGCACCTCCACGGTTGAAGCTTTCTTT	CASTSTVEAFF
14	NA	TRBJ1-5	TRBV27	NA	TGTGCCAGCAGGAGGGGAAATAGCAATCAGCCCCAGCATTTT	CASRRGNSNQPQHF
13	NA	TRBJ1-5	TRBV19	NA	TGTGCCAGTAGTTCTAACAGAGACCAGCCCCAGCATTTT	CASSSNRDQPQHF
13	once	TRBJ2-5	TRBV2	TRBD1	TGTGCCAGCAGAGAGGACAGGGGGGGGACCCAGTACTTC	CASREDRGGTQYF
15	NA	TRBJ1-6	TRBV7-2	TRBD1	TGTGCCAGCAGCTCTCAGGGGGCCGGTAATTCACCCCTCCACTTT	CASSSQGAGNSPLHF
15	NA	TRBJ2-5	TRBV14	NA	TGTGCCAGCAGGGCTACGGGACACACCCAAGAGACCCAGTACTTC	CASRATGHTQETQYF
14	NA	TRBJ2-1	TRBV7-2	NA	TGTGCCAGCAGCTTAGGGGGGGAGCAAGGCGAGCAGTTCTTC	CASSLGGEQGEQFF
15	NA	TRBJ2-2	TRBV28	TRBD1	TGTGCCAGCGGCCGGGACAGGGGGAACACCGGGGAGCTGTTTTTT	CASGRDRGNTGELFF
17	NA	TRBJ1-5	TRBV7-8	TRBD1	TGTGCCAGCAGCTTAGATTGGGGGGACAGGGCCCCAGGGACCCAGCATTTT	CASSLDWGDRAPGTQHF
16	once	TRBJ2-3	TRBV5-1	TRBD2	TGCGCCAGCAGCCTCGGGTCTAGCGGGAATACAGATACGCAGTATTTT	CASSLGSSGNTDTQYF
10	NA	TRBJ2-1	TRBV5-8	NA	TGTGCCAGCAGCTCTTGGGTGCCGTTCTTC	CASSSWVPFF
20	NA	TRBJ2-3	TRBV27	TRBD2	TGTGCCAGCAGGCCACCCCTAGCGGGAGTCAAACAAACCCACACAGATACGCAGTATTTT	CASRPPLAGVKQTHTDTQYF
14	NA	TRBJ1-4	TRBV7-9	TRBD1	TGTGCCAGCAGCTTGGGGACAGGGGATGAAAAACTGTTTTTT	CASSLGTGDEKLFF
19	NA	TRBJ1-4	TRBV5-1	TRBD1	TGCGCCAGCAACCTGGGGCCAACAGGGGGCTTTTCAACTAATGAAAAACTGTTTTTT	CASNLGPTGGFSTNEKLFF
15	NA	TRBJ2-7	TRBV5-1	TRBD2	TGCGCCAGCAGCAAGGGACTAGCGGGAGCCTACGAGCAGTACTTC	CASSKGLAGAYEQYF
15	NA	TRBJ2-7	TRBV15	NA	TGTGCCACCAGCAGAGAGTTGGACGATTCCTACGAGCAGTACTTC	CATSRELDDSYEQYF
14	once	TRBJ2-7	TRBV6-5	TRBD2	TGTGCCAGCAGTCCACTAGCGGGTCAATACGAGCAGTACTTC	CASSPLAGQYEQYF
18	NA	TRBJ2-3	TRBV19	TRBD2	TGTGCCAGTACGGGACGATCTAGCGGGAGGGCCCTCGGAGATACGCAGTATTTT	CASTGRSSGRALGDTQYF
17	once	TRBJ2-7	TRBV30	TRBD1	TGTGCCTGGAGAGATAACCCGGGACAGGCCAGCTCCTACGAGCAGTACTTC	CAWRDNPGQASSYEQYF
14	NA	TRBJ1-4	TRBV5-1	NA	TGCGCCAGCAGCTTGTGGGGGGACAATGAAAAACTGTTTTTT	CASSLWGDNEKLFF
14	NA	TRBJ1-4	TRBV4-1	TRBD1	TGCGCCAGCAGCCGGGACAGACGTGATGAAAAACTGTTTTTT	CASSRDRRDEKLFF
11	NA	TRBJ1-1	TRBV30	NA	TGTGCCTGGACTCGGACCACTGAAGCTTTCTTT	CAWTRTTEAFF
17	NA	TRBJ2-1	TRBV27	NA	TGTGCCAGCAGTTTTCCTGTGCGGGGCCAAACCTACAATGAGCAGTTCTTC	CASSFPVRGQTYNEQFF
13	NA	TRBJ1-3	TRBV7-9	NA	TGTGCCAGCAGCTTTGGCCATAGAAACACCATATATTTT	CASSFGHRNTIYF
18	NA	TRBJ1-5	TRBV2	NA	TGTGCCAGCAGTGAAGCGCGTAGACAGCCATATAGCAATCAGCCCCAGCATTTT	CASSEARRQPYSNQPQHF